The 29 T cell receptor beta chains presented below share a single source sample, sequenced in a study of blood T cell repertoires in COVID-19. Assay: immunoSEQ multiplex PCR; the TCRdb copy retains only in-frame clones and omits some. The sample lists fewer than 450,000 clones, about 88% seen once, with roughly 1% in the top ten. What was sequenced was PBMCs or T cells enriched from blood (not recorded which). The receptors shown here come from a young woman who had recovered from COVID-19.

The J gene is TRBJ1-2, the V gene TRBV28; tentative D call: TRBD1 (5 bases). This CDR3 has 12 amino acids. V was trimmed by 10 bases and J by 8 bases, leaving 17 bases between them. Germline-derived CDR1 and CDR2 are MDHEN and SYDVKM. CDR3 in DNA: TGTGCCATTACAAAGGGCAAGGGGGGCTACACCTTC. Translating gives CAITKGKGGYTF.

This clone appeared a few times. The chain carries TRBV28 and TRBJ1-5; tentatively, D is TRBD1 (5 bases). Per germline, CDR1 MDHEN and CDR2 SYDVKM. V was trimmed by 6 bases and J by 2 bases, leaving 17 bases between them. This CDR3 is built from 16 residues. CDR3 nucleotides: TGTGCCAGCAGACCCCAGGGTGGGTTGGGCAATCAGCCCCAGCATTTT. Translation gives CASRPQGGLGNQPQHF.

The V gene is TRBV10-3, the J gene TRBJ1-2; a possible D gene is TRBD1 (6 bases). V lost 2 bases and J lost 3, with 13 bases in between. The CDR3 runs to 15 residues. The germline V gene encodes CDR1 ENHRY and CDR2 SYGVKD. In nucleotides, the CDR3 is TGTGCCATCAGTGAGGGTGGCAGGGGTGACTATGGCTACACCTTC. Translated, it gives CAISEGGRGDYGYTF.

This clone was observed a single time. The CDR3 region is CASRSESNQPQHF. Here the CDR3 DNA reads TGTGCCAGCAGGTCGGAGAGCAATCAGCCCCAGCATTTT. The chain couples TRBV2 to TRBJ1-5; D gene unclear. V was cut by 6 bases and J by 1 base, with 7 bases left in between. The CDR3 extends over 13 amino acids. CDR1 is SNHLY, CDR2 FYNNEI, per germline.

This clone was seen a handful of times. The V call is TRBV11-2, the J call TRBJ1-1; 7 bases fit TRBD1. The CDR3 has 18 residues. Germline V gene sequence: CDR1 SGHAT, CDR2 FQNNGV. Unmatched junction bases numbered 11, after V lost 0 bases and J lost 1 base. The CDR3 here is CASSLELTGSATNTEAFF. In nucleotides, the CDR3 is TGTGCCAGCAGCTTAGAGTTGACAGGGAGCGCCACGAACACTGAAGCTTTCTTT. The full variable domain, with the rest looked up from reference TRBV11-2 and TRBJ1-1, is EAGVAQSPRYKIIEKRQSVAFWCNPISGHATLYWYQQILGQGPKLLIQFQNNGVVDDSQLPKDRFSAERLKGVDSTLKIQPAKLEDSAVYLCASSLELTGSATNTEAFFGQGTRLTVV.

The CDR3 region has the DNA TGCAGCGCGCTGGACAGGGTCCCGGCTAACACAGATACGCAGTATTTT. It specifies CSALDRVPANTDTQYF. This chain links TRBV29-1 with TRBJ2-3, with 8 bases lining up with TRBD1. This CDR3 spans 16 amino acids. Trimming cost V 7 bases and J 2 bases; bases outside gene matches: 14. The germline V gene encodes CDR1 SQVTM and CDR2 ANQGSEA.

This rearrangement joins TRBV5-1 to TRBJ1-1; D not resolved. The germline gives CDR1 SGHRS, CDR2 YFSETQ. The CDR3 runs 13 residues. V dropped 4 bases and J dropped 1 base, with 8 bases sitting between them. The CDR3 sequence: CASSVSGNTEAFF. Written as DNA, the CDR3 is TGCGCCAGCAGCGTCTCGGGGAACACTGAAGCTTTCTTT.

This chain links TRBV19 with TRBJ1-2; D is possibly TRBD1 (5 bases). Between the trimmed V and J ends, which lost 5 bases and 4 bases, there was a span of 17 bases. In germline, CDR1 is LNHDA, CDR2 SQIVND (reference sequence). The CDR3 runs 15 residues. The CDR3 DNA reads TGTGCCAGTAGTCTCAAAGCGACAGAACTCTATGGCTACACCTTC. As protein: CASSLKATELYGYTF. Filled out from reference TRBV19 and TRBJ1-2, the complete variable domain reads DGGITQSPKYLFRKEGQNVTLSCEQNLNHDAMYWYRQDPGQGLRLIYYSQIVNDFQKGDIAEGYSVSREKKESFPLTVTSAQKNPTAFYLCASSLKATELYGYTFGSGTRLTVV.

This sequence joins TRBV9 and TRBJ2-7, with TRBD1 identical over 7 bases. The CDR3 is made up of 14 amino acids. V lost 4 bases to trimming and J lost 0 bases; unmatched junction nucleotides: 4. CDR1 and CDR2 (germline): SGDLS, YYNGEE. The CDR3 protein is CASSPGDSSYEQYF. For the CDR3, the DNA is TGTGCCAGCAGCCCCGGGGACAGCTCCTACGAGCAGTACTTC.

The chain combines TRBV30 with TRBJ1-1; D remains ambiguous. The CDR3 spans 12 residues. Germline V gives CDR1 GTSNPN, CDR2 SVGIG (reference sequence). V lost 2 bases, J lost 6 bases, and 10 bases lay in between. The CDR3 spells CAWSIQFSEAFF. Here the CDR3 DNA reads TGTGCCTGGAGTATTCAGTTCTCTGAAGCTTTCTTT.

The chain recombines TRBV6-5 with TRBJ2-7, with D maybe TRBD1 (6 bases). This CDR3 is built from 11 residues. Germline values: CDR1 MNHEY, CDR2 SVGAGI. Trimming stripped 7 bases from V and 6 bases from J, with 10 bases between. The CDR3 DNA sequence: TGTGCCAGCAATACAGGGTTCGAGCAGTACTTC. Translation gives CASNTGFEQYF.

The chain is built from TRBV29-1 and TRBJ2-7; tentative D call: TRBD1 (6 bases). This CDR3 contains 11 residues. Per germline, CDR1 SQVTM and CDR2 ANQGSEA. Trimming stripped 4 bases from V and 7 bases from J, with 11 bases between. The CDR3 loop reads CSVADRWEQYF. For the CDR3, the DNA is TGCAGCGTTGCAGACAGGTGGGAGCAGTACTTC.

The CDR3 nucleotides are TGTGCCAGCAGCGTAGGGGGCCTAGGTCAGCCCCAGCATTTT. Translated: CASSVGGLGQPQHF. The chain recombines TRBV28 with TRBJ1-5, with 7 positions matching TRBD1. The ends lost 6 bases at V and 6 bases at J; junction bases unmatched: 8. This CDR3 is built from 14 residues. The V gene's germline CDR1 is MDHEN and CDR2 SYDVKM.

V gene TRBV24-1 combines with J gene TRBJ1-2, with 9 positions matching TRBD1. The CDR3 is 16 amino acids. Germline-derived CDR1 and CDR2 are KGHDR and SFDVKD. Losses at the gene ends were 4 bases for V and 2 bases for J; bases not matched to a gene: 7. CDR3 bases: TGTGCCACCAGTGACCGTACAGGGGGCGCCAACTATGGCTACACCTTC. As protein: CATSDRTGGANYGYTF.

The chain combines TRBV15 with TRBJ1-1; no reliable D call. V dropped 4 bases and J dropped 6 bases, with 12 bases sitting between them. This CDR3 contains 13 residues. The germline V gene has CDR1 LNHNV and CDR2 YYDKDF (reference sequence). For the CDR3, the DNA is TGTGCCACCAGCACCATAGGGAGGGCTGAAGCTTTCTTT. Translating it yields CATSTIGRAEAFF.

The CDR3 loop reads CASSLGIQGRGETQYF. The DNA for the CDR3 is TGTGCCAGCAGCTTAGGGATACAGGGGAGAGGGGAGACCCAGTACTTC. J is TRBJ2-5 and V is TRBV7-2; 7 nucleotides match TRBD1. The V gene's germline CDR1 is SGHTA and CDR2 FQGNSA. The CDR3 loop spans 16 amino acids. V gave up 1 base and J gave up 5 bases; unmatched junction bases: 10.

The chain combines TRBV11-2 with TRBJ1-5; TRBD1 agrees at 8 bases. Trimming cost V 0 bases and J 11 bases; bases outside gene matches: 9. The CDR3 has 15 amino acids. CDR1 is SGHAT and CDR2 is FQNNGV in the germline V gene. CDR3 in DNA: TGTGCCAGCAGCTTAGATAGGACAGGGCGAGGGGCCCAGCATTTT. This encodes CASSLDRTGRGAQHF.

This chain links TRBV3-1 (or the pseudogene TRBV3-2) with TRBJ1-2, with a tentative D call TRBD1 (6 bases). The CDR3 contains 15 residues. Trimming took off 2 bases at V and 2 bases at J, with 12 bases between the two ends. Per the germline V gene, CDR1 is LGHDT and CDR2 is YNNKEL (reference sequence). CDR3 sequence reads: CASSQSADRNYGYTF. DNA of the CDR3: TGTGCCAGCAGCCAAAGCGCGGACAGAAACTATGGCTACACCTTC.

This clone was counted between two and nine times. The chain couples TRBV7-9 to TRBJ1-6, with 7 nucleotides matching TRBD1. From germline, CDR1 is SEHNR and CDR2 FQNEAQ (reference sequence). The CDR3 length is 14 residues. With V trimmed by 5 bases and J by 9 bases, 7 bases remained unmatched. CDR3 DNA: TGTGCCAGCAGCCCGAGACAGGGAGCTTCACCCCTCCACTTT. Protein sequence: CASSPRQGASPLHF. Looking up the rest from reference TRBV7-9 and TRBJ1-6 gives the full variable domain: DTGVSQNPRHKITKRGQNVTFRCDPISEHNRLYWYRQTLGQGPEFLTYFQNEAQLEKSRLLSDRFSAERPKGSFSTLEIQRTEQGDSAMYLCASSPRQGASPLHFGNGTRLTVT.

The V and J genes are TRBV28 and TRBJ1-5; D possibly corresponds to TRBD1 (5 bases). V dropped 7 bases and J dropped 9 bases, with 10 bases sitting between them. The CDR3 is made up of 11 amino acids. Germline CDR1 reads MDHEN; CDR2 reads SYDVKM. The CDR3 loop is CASTLGGPQHF. The CDR3 coding sequence is TGTGCCAGCACCCTGGGGGGGCCCCAGCATTTT.

The chain has TRBV4-2 and TRBJ2-1, with D perhaps TRBD1 (5 bases). The CDR3 is 15 amino acids. Germline values: CDR1 LGHNA, CDR2 YNFKEQ. Trimming removed 6 bases at V and 7 bases at J, with 19 bases between. The CDR3 bases are TGTGCCAGCAGACACGTCAGGGCCCTGGGGAATGAGCAGTTCTTC. Its translation: CASRHVRALGNEQFF.

The chain has TRBV2 and TRBJ1-1; 8 bases align to TRBD1. The length of the CDR3 is 13 residues. J lost 2 bases, V lost 7 bases, and 3 bases had no gene match. Germline CDR1 SNHLY, CDR2 FYNNEI. The CDR3 loop is CASTGQGNTEAFF. The CDR3 coding sequence is TGTGCCAGCACCGGACAGGGTAACACTGAAGCTTTCTTT. The variable domain in full, with the rest retrieved from reference TRBV2 and TRBJ1-1, is EPEVTQTPSHQVTQMGQEVILRCVPISNHLYFYWYRQILGQKVEFLVSFYNNEISEKSEIFDDQFSVERPDGSNFTLKIRSTKLEDSAMYFCASTGQGNTEAFFGQGTRLTVV.

The V call is TRBV19, the J call TRBJ2-5; 9 nucleotides match TRBD1. The germline gives CDR1 LNHDA, CDR2 SQIVND (reference sequence). Losses at the gene ends were 6 bases for V and 3 bases for J; bases not matched to a gene: 2. The CDR3 is 13 residues long. The CDR3, as DNA: TGTGCCAGTAGCTGGGACAGGGAAGAGACCCAGTACTTC. Encoded protein: CASSWDREETQYF. The complete variable domain, with remaining parts taken from reference TRBV19 and TRBJ2-5, reads DGGITQSPKYLFRKEGQNVTLSCEQNLNHDAMYWYRQDPGQGLRLIYYSQIVNDFQKGDIAEGYSVSREKKESFPLTVTSAQKNPTAFYLCASSWDREETQYFGPGTRLLVL.

The chain is built from TRBV14 and TRBJ2-5; a weak D match, TRBD1 (6 bases). Germline V gene data show CDR1 as SGHDN and CDR2 as FVKESK. V was cut by 1 base and J by 1 base, with 10 bases left in between. The CDR3 runs 15 residues. The DNA for the CDR3 is TGTGCCAGCAGCCAAGCAACAGGGCTCCAAGAGACCCAGTACTTC. Encoded protein: CASSQATGLQETQYF.

The chain has TRBV2 and TRBJ1-6, with TRBD1 identical over 7 bases. V trimming: 6 bases; J trimming: 6 bases; junction bases outside the gene matches: 5. CDR1 SNHLY and CDR2 FYNNEI come from the germline V gene. The CDR3 totals 14 residues. CDR3 coding DNA: TGTGCCAGCAGGATGACAGGGACTAATTCACCCCTCCACTTT. Residues: CASRMTGTNSPLHF.

CDR3 region: CASSGQGAPQPQHF. The CDR3 DNA reads as TGTGCCAGTAGCGGACAGGGGGCACCCCAGCCCCAGCATTTT. The chain links TRBV19 to TRBJ1-5, with 11 bases aligning to TRBD1. The CDR3 contains 14 residues. The germline V gene encodes CDR1 LNHDA and CDR2 SQIVND (reference sequence). Losses at the gene ends were 6 bases for V and 7 bases for J; bases not matched to a gene: 5.

V gene TRBV5-1 combines with J gene TRBJ1-5, with unresolved D. V was trimmed by 0 bases and J by 5 bases, leaving 6 bases between them. From germline, CDR1 is SGHRS and CDR2 YFSETQ. The CDR3 sequence is 13 residues long. The CDR3 here is CASSLGSDQPQHF. The CDR3 nucleotides read TGCGCCAGCAGCTTGGGTTCTGATCAGCCCCAGCATTTT.

This chain connects TRBV9 to TRBJ1-6; 8 positions agree with TRBD1. After removal of 3 bases from V and 10 bases from J, the junction contained 6 bases not matched to a gene. CDR1 and CDR2 from the germline V gene are SGDLS and YYNGEE. This CDR3 has 14 residues. This chain's CDR3 is CASSETGGRSPLHF. CDR3 DNA sequence: TGTGCCAGCAGCGAAACAGGGGGACGCTCACCCCTCCACTTT.

The rearrangement joins TRBV2 to TRBJ2-5; the match to TRBD2 covers 10 bases. Trimming at V came to 6 bases and at J to 4 bases, leaving 8 bases not matched to a gene. The CDR3 totals 15 residues. CDR1 and CDR2 (germline): SNHLY, FYNNEI. CDR3 region: CASRVSGGGGETQYF. The CDR3 nucleotides are TGTGCCAGCAGGGTCAGCGGGGGGGGAGGAGAGACCCAGTACTTC.